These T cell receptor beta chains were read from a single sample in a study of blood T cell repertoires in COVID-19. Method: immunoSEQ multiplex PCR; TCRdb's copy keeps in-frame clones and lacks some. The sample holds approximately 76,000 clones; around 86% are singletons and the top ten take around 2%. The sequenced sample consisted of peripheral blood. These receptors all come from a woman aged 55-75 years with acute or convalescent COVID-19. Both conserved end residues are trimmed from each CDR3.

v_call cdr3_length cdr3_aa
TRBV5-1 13 ASSLVVAGDGEQF
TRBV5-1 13 ASSPSSGSTDTQY
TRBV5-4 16 ASSFTHRRDRSANVLT
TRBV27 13 ASSLQGAPYQPQH
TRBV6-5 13 ASSYVGDYTDTQY
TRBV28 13 ASSPAGLAGHEQF
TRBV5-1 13 ASSWTGGSFETQY
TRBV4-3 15 ASSPRTGGKLYYEQY
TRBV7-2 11 ASSLAQGSEQF
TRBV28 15 ASVDRSGYATNEKLF
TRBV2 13 ASSLTGYSNQPQH
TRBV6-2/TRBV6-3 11 ASSLTYQGEQY
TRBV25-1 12 ASSTPGHRGEQF
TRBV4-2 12 ASSQGTRTDTQY
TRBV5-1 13 ASSAGLLRANVLT
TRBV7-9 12 ASSPERGNQPQH
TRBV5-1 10 ASSWSGIEQF
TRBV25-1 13 ASSKVRAGIYEQY
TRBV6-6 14 ASSYSIAGVDEKLF
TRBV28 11 ASTSGQIDGYT
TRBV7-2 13 ASSSGLAEYNEQF
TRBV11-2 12 ASSPSQATYEQY
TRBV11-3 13 ASSLTSGVYNEQF
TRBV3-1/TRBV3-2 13 ASSQGTGPAAPQY
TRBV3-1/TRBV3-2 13 ASSPGQVPNYGYT
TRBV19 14 ASSPPQTGVSTEAF
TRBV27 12 ASSSRDHTDTQY
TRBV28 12 ASSLSDRNSPLH
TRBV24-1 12 ATAATGVSYEQY
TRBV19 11 ASIITGGTEAF
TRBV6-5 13 ASRRKGVGGYEQY
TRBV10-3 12 AISEGGLSYEQY
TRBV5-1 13 ASSLGTSSNEKLF
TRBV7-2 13 ASSLGLAVYNEQF
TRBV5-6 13 ASTGTVLAEEKLF
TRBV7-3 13 ASSPTGYGANVLT
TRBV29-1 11 SVGAGGNTEAF
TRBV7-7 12 ASSLGRGGDTQY
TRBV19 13 ASMDPGQGIIEAF
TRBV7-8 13 ASSLDRAGGNTIY
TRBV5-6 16 ASSLDGGSTYSNQPQH
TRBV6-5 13 ASEPGGYMNTEAF
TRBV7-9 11 ASSPSGSYGYT
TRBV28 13 ASSLRGITINVLT
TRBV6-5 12 ASSYGSGGEKLF
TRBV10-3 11 AISVGAGNTIY
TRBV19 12 ASNQQGFNEKLF
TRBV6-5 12 ASRPGQGASPLH
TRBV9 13 ASSAAGTGGYEQY
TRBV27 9 ASEDRYEQY
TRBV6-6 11 ASSWGGADEQF
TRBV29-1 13 SVEFLAGAINEQF
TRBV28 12 ASTGTGQGNEQF
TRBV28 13 ASVLSGGFYNEQF
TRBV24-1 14 ATSEPGTDSTDTQY
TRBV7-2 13 ASSRGWSGSYEQY
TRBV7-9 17 ASSPPDRAKSSSGNTIY
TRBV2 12 ASTPDRGRVEAF
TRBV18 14 ASSPRSGGSSYEQY
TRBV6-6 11 ASSTGGTQPQH